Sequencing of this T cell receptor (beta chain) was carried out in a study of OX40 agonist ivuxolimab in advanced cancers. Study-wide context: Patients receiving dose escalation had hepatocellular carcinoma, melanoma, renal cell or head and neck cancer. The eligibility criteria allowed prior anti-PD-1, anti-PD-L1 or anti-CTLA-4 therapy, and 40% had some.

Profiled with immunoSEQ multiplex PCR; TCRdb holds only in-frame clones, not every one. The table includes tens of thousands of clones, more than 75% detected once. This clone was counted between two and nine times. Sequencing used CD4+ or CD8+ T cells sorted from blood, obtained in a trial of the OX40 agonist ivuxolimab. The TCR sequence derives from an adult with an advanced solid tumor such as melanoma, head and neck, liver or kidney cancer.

Here the CDR3 reads CASSEEPQGLGGNEQFF. In DNA form, the CDR3 reads TGCGCCAGCAGTGAGGAACCCCAAGGGTTGGGGGGCAATGAGCAGTTCTTC. The genes are TRBV10-1 and TRBJ2-1; possible D gene TRBD2, 6 bases. The V and J ends lost 2 bases and 6 bases respectively, with 20 bases between them. Germline values: CDR1 WNHNN, CDR2 SYGVQD (reference sequence). The CDR3 length is 17 residues.